This T cell receptor beta chain emerged from a study of T-cell reconstitution after alpha-beta-depleted transplantation in children. Whole-study results and caveats: In some patients, recipient T cells and intrathymic progenitors surviving conditioning explained high day-60 diversity. A year had passed since transplant, and T-cell counts and diversity by then came mostly from newly produced T cells. Alpha-beta T cells about two months after transplant reportedly derived from several hundred expanded graft clones.

TCRbeta library preparation incorporated unique molecular identifiers. One entry per CDR3 protein results from TCRdb running MiXCR on the PCR reads. This sample has about 980,000 distinct CDR3 sequences, with about 26% found just once. There are a few counts of this clonotype. Its target is unknown. Looked up from germline, CDR1 is SQVTM and CDR2 is ANQGSEA. The germline V and J ends were trimmed by 7 bases and 6 bases, with 22 bases remaining between them. This CDR3 spans 15 amino acids. The origin of this receptor is a boy under two years old who had a stem cell transplant for SCID, so the T cells may come from the graft donor. This sample comprised PBMCs, mostly from graft donor cells, obtained 360 days after TCRalphabeta/CD19-depleted stem cell transplant. This sequence joins TRBV29-1 and TRBJ2-1; D may correspond to TRBD1 or TRBD2 (7 bases each). CDR3 DNA: TGCAGCGGGGCAAGGGGGCTGGTAGCGGGCAATGAGCAGTTCTTC. Residues: CSGARGLVAGNEQFF.